This T cell receptor beta chain appears in the sequencing data of a study of control samples from healthy donors and cancer patients. The V and J ends lost 6 bases and 10 bases, in that order; junction bases with no gene match: 9. CDR1 is MDHEN and CDR2 is SYDVKM in the germline V gene. The CDR3 totals 15 residues. Assay used: immunoSEQ multiplex PCR; TCRdb lists only in-frame clones, some missing. The sample consists of some 79,000 clones, about 90% of them appearing once. V gene TRBV28 combines with J gene TRBJ2-7, with 16 bases that match TRBD2. What was sequenced was blood. This TCR was recovered from a woman aged 50 to 60 in good health. The CDR3 coding sequence is TGTGCCAGCAGCCCGGGGACTAGCGGGAGGGCCTATCAGTACTTC. This gives the protein CASSPGTSGRAYQYF.